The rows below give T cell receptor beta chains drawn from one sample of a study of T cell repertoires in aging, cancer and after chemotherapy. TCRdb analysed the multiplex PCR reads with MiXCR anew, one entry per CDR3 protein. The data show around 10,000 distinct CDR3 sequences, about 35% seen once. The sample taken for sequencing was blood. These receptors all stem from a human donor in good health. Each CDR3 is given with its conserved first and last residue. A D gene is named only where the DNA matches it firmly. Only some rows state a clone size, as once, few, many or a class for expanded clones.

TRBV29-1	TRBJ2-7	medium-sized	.	TGCAGCGTTGAAGAGGCGGGATACGAGCAGTACTTC	CSVEEAGYEQYF
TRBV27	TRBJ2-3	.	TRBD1	TGTGCCAGCAGTCCTACAGGGGGTTCCACAGATACGCAGTATTTT	CASSPTGGSTDTQYF
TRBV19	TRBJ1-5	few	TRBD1	TGTGCCAGTAATGGGGGACAGTATAGCAATCAGCCCCAGCATTTT	CASNGGQYSNQPQHF
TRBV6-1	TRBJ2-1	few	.	TGTGCCAGCAGGCCATCCCCCGGGCGGTACAATGAGCAGTTCTTC	CASRPSPGRYNEQFF
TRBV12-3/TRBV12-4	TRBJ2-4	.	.	TGTGCCAGCAGTTTCAAAACTTTTCAGTACTTC	CASSFKTFQYF
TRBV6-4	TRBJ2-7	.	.	TGTGCCATCAGTGAGTCAGGGCCTTCCGAGCAGTACTTC	CAISESGPSEQYF
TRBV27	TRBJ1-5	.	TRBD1	TGTGCCAGCAGTCCCTACCGGGACAGGTCTCAGCCCCAGCATTTT	CASSPYRDRSQPQHF
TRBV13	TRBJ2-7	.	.	TGTGCCAGCAGCTCTGGGGGACTTACCGAGCAGTACTTC	CASSSGGLTEQYF
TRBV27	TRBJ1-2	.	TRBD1	TGTGCCAGCAGTGGACAGGGCACTAACTATGGCTACACCTTC	CASSGQGTNYGYTF
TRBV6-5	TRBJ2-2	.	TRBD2	TGTGCCAGCAGCCGGACTAGGAGCGGGAGGATGTTTTTT	CASSRTRSGRMFF
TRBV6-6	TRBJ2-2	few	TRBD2	TGTGCCAGCAAGAAGGGACTAGCGGAATCCGGGGAGCTGTTTTTT	CASKKGLAESGELFF
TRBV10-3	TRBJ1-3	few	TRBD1	TGTGCCATCAGCGTAACAGGGGGGGCCTCTGGAAACACCATATATTTT	CAISVTGGASGNTIYF
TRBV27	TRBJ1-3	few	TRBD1	TGTGCCAGCAGTTCGACAGGGAACTCTGGAAACACCATATATTTT	CASSSTGNSGNTIYF
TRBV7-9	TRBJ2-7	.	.	TGTGCCAGCACCCCGGGGTCCAACGAGCAGTACTTC	CASTPGSNEQYF
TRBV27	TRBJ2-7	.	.	TGTGCCAGCAGTTTATCGAGCACCCACGAGCAGTACTTC	CASSLSSTHEQYF
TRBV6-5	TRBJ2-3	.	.	TGTGCCAGCAGTTACAAGAGTTTGGGTGGCACAGATACGCAGTATTTT	CASSYKSLGGTDTQYF
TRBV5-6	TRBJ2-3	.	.	TGTGCCAGCAGCTTGGCGTGGGCTAGCACAGATACGCAGTATTTT	CASSLAWASTDTQYF
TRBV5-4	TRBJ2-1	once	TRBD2	TGTGCCAGCAGCCTGCGAGCGGGAGTGGGTGAGCAGTTCTTC	CASSLRAGVGEQFF
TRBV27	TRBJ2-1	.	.	TGTGCCAGCAGTTTTCTGGTATCTGGGGATGAGCAGTTCTTC	CASSFLVSGDEQFF